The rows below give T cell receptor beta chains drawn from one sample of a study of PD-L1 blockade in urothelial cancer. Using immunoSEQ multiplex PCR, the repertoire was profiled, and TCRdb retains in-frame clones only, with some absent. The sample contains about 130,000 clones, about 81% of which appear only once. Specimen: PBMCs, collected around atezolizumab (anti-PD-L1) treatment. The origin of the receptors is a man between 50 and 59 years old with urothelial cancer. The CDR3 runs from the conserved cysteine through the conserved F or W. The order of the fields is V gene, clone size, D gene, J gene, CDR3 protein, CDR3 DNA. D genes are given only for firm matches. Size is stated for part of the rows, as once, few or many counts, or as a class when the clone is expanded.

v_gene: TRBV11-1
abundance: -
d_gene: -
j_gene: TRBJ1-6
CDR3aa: CASSLGKWSKSNSPLHF
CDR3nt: TGTGCCAGCAGCTTAGGAAAATGGAGTAAGAGTAATTCACCCCTCCACTTT

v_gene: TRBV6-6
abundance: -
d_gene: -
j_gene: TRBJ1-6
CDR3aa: CASERPAGNSPLHF
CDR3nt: TGTGCCAGCGAGAGGCCAGCCGGAAATTCACCCCTCCACTTT

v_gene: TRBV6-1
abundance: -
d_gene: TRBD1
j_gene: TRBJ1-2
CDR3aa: CASNPWTGVGYTF
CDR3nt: TGTGCCAGCAATCCTTGGACAGGGGTGGGCTACACCTTC

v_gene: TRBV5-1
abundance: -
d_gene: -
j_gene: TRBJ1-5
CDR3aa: CASSPGGANGNQPQHF
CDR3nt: TGCGCCAGCAGCCCGGGAGGGGCGAATGGCAATCAGCCCCAGCATTTT

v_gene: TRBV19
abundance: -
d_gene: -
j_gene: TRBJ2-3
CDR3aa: CASSMSGARTDTQYF
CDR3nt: TGTGCCAGTAGTATGTCAGGGGCGAGGACAGATACGCAGTATTTT

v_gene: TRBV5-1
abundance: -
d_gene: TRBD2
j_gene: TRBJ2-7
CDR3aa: CASSLGGTSSPEQYF
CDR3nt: TGCGCCAGCAGCTTGGGTGGGACTAGCTCACCCGAGCAGTACTTC

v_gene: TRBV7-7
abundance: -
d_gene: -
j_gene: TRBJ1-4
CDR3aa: CASSPIRTLYNEKLFF
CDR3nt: TGTGCTAGCAGCCCAATTCGGACACTTTATAATGAAAAACTGTTTTTT

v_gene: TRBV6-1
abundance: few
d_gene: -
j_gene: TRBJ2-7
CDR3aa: CASSLLYRGEQYF
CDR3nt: TGTGCCAGCAGTCTACTTTATCGTGGCGAGCAGTACTTC

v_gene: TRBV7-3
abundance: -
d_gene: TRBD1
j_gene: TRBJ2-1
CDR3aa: CASSLEGQEVYNEQFF
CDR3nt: TGTGCCAGCAGCTTAGAAGGACAGGAGGTGTACAATGAGCAGTTCTTC

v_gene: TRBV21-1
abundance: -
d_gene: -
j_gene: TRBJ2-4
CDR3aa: CASSKALSRLAKNIQYF
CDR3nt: TGTGCCAGCAGCAAAGCCCTCAGTCGTCTAGCCAAAAACATTCAGTACTTC

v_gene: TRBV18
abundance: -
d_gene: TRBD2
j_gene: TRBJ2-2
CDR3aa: CASSSLAGPAAGELFF
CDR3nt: TGTGCCAGCTCATCACTAGCGGGCCCTGCGGCCGGGGAGCTGTTTTTT

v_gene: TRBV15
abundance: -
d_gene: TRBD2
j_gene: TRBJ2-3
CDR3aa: CATSSQVASGSGTQYF
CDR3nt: TGTGCCACCAGCAGTCAGGTGGCTAGCGGGAGTGGTACGCAGTATTTT

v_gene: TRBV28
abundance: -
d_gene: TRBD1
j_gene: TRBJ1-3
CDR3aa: CASSSQTGPGNTIYF
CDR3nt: TGTGCCAGCAGTTCTCAGACAGGGCCTGGAAACACCATATATTTT

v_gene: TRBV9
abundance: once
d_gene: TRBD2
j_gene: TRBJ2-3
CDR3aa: CASSVGTSEYTDTQYF
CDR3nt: TGTGCCAGCAGCGTAGGGACTAGCGAGTACACAGATACGCAGTATTTT

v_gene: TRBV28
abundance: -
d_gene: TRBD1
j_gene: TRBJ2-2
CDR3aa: CAVVARTGVPGELFF
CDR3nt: TGTGCCGTCGTCGCCAGGACAGGGGTGCCCGGGGAGCTGTTTTTT

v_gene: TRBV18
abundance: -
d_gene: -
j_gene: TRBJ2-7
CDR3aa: CASSPPGPGHYEQYF
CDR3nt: TGTGCCAGCTCACCACCGGGTCCAGGCCACTACGAGCAGTACTTC

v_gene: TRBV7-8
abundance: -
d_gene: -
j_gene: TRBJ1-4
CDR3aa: CASSPGQLTTNEKLFF
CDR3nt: TGTGCCAGCAGCCCCGGACAGCTGACAACTAATGAAAAACTGTTTTTT

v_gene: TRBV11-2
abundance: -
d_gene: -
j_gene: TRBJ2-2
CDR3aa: CASSLGLISGSGELFF
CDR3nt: TGTGCCAGCAGCCTCGGACTAATCTCAGGGTCCGGGGAGCTGTTTTTT

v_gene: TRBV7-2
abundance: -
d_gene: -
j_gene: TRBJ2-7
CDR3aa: CASTQRAGFYEQYF
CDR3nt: TGTGCCAGCACGCAGAGAGCGGGTTTCTACGAGCAGTACTTC

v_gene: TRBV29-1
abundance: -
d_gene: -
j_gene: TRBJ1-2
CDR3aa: CSANRGSGYTF
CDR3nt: TGCAGCGCGAACCGGGGGAGCGGCTACACCTTC

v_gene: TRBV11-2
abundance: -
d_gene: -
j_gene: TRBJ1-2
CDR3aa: CASSPGTLRNGYTF
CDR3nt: TGTGCCAGCAGCCCAGGGACATTAAGGAATGGCTACACCTTC

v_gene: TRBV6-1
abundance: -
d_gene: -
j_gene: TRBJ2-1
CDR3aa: CASSVRPTGPYNEQFF
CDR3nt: TGTGCCAGCAGTGTACGACCGACAGGTCCCTACAATGAGCAGTTCTTC

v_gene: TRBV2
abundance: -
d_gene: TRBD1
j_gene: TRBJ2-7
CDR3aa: CASAGGLPSYEQYF
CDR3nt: TGTGCCAGCGCAGGGGGCCTACCCTCCTACGAGCAGTACTTC

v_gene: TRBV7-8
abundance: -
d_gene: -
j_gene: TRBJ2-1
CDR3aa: CASSLASRDNEQFF
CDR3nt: TGTGCCAGCAGCTTAGCGTCGAGGGACAATGAGCAGTTCTTC

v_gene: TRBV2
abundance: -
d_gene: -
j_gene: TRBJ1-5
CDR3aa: CASSEQGRNNQPQHF
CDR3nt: TGTGCCAGCAGTGAACAGGGAAGGAACAATCAGCCCCAGCATTTT

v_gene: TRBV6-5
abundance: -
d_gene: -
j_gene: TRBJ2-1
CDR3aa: CASSLTARSYNEQFF
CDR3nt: TGTGCCAGCAGCCTCACAGCCCGCTCCTACAATGAGCAGTTCTTC

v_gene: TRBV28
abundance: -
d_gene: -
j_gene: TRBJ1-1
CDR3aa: CASKPLISTGNTEAFF
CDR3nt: TGTGCCAGCAAACCACTAATATCGACAGGGAACACTGAAGCTTTCTTT

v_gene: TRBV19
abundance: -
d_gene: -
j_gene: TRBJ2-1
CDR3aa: CASSIRAGRQGRGNEQFF
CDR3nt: TGTGCCAGTAGTATAAGGGCGGGGCGGCAGGGCCGGGGGAATGAGCAGTTCTTC

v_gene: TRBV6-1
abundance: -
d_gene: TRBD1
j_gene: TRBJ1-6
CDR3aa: CASSDWTGLNSPLHF
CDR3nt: TGTGCCAGCAGTGATTGGACAGGGCTGAATTCACCCCTCCACTTT

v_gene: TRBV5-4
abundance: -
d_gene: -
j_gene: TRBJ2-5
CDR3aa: CASSLGQGDQETQYF
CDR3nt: TGTGCCAGCAGCTTGGGGCAGGGTGACCAAGAGACCCAGTACTTC

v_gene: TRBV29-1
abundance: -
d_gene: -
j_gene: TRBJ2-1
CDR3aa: CSVEDGTGRAYNEQFF
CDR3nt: TGCAGCGTTGAAGACGGAACAGGGCGAGCCTACAATGAGCAGTTCTTC

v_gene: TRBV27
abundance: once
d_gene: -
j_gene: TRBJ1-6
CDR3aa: CASTQTARNSPLHF
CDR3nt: TGTGCCAGCACCCAGACAGCCCGAAACTCACCCCTCCACTTT

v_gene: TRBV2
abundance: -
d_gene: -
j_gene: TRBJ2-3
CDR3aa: CASSAWTGRDTDTQYF
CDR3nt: TGTGCCAGCAGCGCCTGGACAGGGAGGGACACAGATACGCAGTATTTT

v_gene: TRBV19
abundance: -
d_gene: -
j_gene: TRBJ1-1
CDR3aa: CASSIGGRGKLSGNTEAFF
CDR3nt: TGTGCCAGTAGTATAGGAGGCAGGGGAAAGCTCTCTGGGAACACTGAAGCTTTCTTT

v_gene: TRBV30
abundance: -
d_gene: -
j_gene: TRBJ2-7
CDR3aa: CAWGDIFSRASEQYF
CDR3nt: TGTGCCTGGGGTGACATATTTTCCAGGGCCTCCGAGCAGTACTTC

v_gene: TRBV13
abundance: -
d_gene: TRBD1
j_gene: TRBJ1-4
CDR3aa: CASSLGGQGHEKLFF
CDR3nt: TGTGCCAGCAGCCTCGGGGGACAGGGGCATGAAAAACTGTTTTTT

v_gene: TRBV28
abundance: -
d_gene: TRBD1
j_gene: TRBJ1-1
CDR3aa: CASSSTGENTEAFF
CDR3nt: TGTGCCAGCAGTTCTACAGGGGAGAACACTGAAGCTTTCTTT

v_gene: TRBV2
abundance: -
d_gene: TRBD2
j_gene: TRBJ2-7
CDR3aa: CASSEWGGSGGFYSYEQYF
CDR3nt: TGTGCCAGCAGTGAATGGGGTGGTAGCGGGGGTTTTTACTCCTACGAGCAGTACTTC

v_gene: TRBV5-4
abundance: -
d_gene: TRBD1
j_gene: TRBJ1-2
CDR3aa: CASSLTGVRVSGYTF
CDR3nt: TGTGCCAGCAGCTTGACAGGGGTCAGGGTTTCCGGCTACACCTTC

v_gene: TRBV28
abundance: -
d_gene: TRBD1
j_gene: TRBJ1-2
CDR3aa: CASSPETGGYGYTF
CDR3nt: TGTGCCAGCAGTCCTGAGACAGGGGGCTATGGCTACACCTTC

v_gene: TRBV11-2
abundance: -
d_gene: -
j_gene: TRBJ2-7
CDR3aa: CASSSLVAYEQYF
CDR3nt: TGTGCCAGCAGCTCACTAGTCGCCTACGAGCAGTACTTC

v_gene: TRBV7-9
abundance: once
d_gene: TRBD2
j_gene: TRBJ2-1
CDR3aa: CASSLVTSGRNEQFF
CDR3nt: TGTGCCAGCAGCTTAGTGACTAGCGGGAGAAATGAGCAGTTCTTC